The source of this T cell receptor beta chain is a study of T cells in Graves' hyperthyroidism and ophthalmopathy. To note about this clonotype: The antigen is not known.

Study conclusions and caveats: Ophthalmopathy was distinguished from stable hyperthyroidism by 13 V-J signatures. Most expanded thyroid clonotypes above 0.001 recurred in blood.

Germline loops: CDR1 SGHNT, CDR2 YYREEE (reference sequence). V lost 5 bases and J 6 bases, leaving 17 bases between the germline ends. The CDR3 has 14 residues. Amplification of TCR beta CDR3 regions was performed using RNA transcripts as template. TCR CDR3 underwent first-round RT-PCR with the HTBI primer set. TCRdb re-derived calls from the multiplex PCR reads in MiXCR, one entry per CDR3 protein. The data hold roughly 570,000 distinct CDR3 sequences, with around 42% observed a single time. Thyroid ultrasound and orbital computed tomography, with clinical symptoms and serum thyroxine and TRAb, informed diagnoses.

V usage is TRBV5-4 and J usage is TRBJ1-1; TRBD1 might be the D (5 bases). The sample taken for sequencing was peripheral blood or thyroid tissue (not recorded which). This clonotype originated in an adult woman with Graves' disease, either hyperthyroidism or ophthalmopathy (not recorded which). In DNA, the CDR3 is TGTGCCAGCAGTTTCGAGTGGGCAGGGTCTGAAGCTTTCTTT. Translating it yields CASSFEWAGSEAFF.